This TCR beta chain was recovered during a study of blood T cell repertoires in COVID-19. For the study at large: Specimens from acute and convalescent COVID-19 originated in the United States, Italy and Spain. T cells, B-cell-depleted T cells, or PBMCs supplied cDNA or gDNA.

Per the original methods: Amplification from reference gene primers served as the basis for estimated nucleated cell counts. Generated by immunoSEQ multiplex PCR, the TCRdb table keeps only in-frame clones and is missing some. That table furnishes V, J and clone size, whereas the DNA furnished D and trimming. The table lists some 180,000 clones, 86% of them singletons. CDR1 and CDR2 (germline): SGHTA, FQGNSA. Trimming pared 1 base from V and 5 bases from J, leaving 20 bases between. The CDR3 length is 17 residues. The TCR was taken from a man aged 65-85 years with active or convalescent COVID-19. The sample taken for sequencing was peripheral blood. The V call is TRBV7-2, the J call TRBJ1-1; the D is unclear. The CDR3 sequence: CASSLERVGVGSTEAFF. CDR3 coding DNA: TGTGCCAGCAGCTTAGAGAGGGTTGGGGTAGGGAGTACTGAAGCTTTCTTT.